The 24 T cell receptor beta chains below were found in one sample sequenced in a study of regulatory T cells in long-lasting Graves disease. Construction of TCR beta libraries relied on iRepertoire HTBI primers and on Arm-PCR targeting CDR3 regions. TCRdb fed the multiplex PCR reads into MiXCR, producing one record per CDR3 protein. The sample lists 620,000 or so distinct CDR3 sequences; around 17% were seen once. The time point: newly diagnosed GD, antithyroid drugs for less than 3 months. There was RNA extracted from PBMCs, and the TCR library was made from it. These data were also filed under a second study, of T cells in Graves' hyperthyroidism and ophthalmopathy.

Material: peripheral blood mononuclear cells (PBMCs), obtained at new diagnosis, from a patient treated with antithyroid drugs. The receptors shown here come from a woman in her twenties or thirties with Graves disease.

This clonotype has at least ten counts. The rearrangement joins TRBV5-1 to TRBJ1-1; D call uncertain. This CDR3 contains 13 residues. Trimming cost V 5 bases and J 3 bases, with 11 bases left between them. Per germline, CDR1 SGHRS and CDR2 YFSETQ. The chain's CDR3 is CASSEMGYTEAFF. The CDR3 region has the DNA TGCGCCAGCAGTGAGATGGGTTACACTGAAGCTTTCTTT.

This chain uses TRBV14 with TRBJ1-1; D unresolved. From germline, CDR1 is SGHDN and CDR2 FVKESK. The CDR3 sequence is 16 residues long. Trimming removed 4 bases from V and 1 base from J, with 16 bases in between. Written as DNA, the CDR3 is TGTGCCAGCAGCCCTGCCGGCGGCGGCGGGAACACTGAAGCTTTCTTT. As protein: CASSPAGGGGNTEAFF. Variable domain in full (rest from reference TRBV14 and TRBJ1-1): EAGVTQFPSHSVIEKGQTVTLRCDPISGHDNLYWYRRVMGKEIKFLLHFVKESKQDESGMPNNRFLAERTGGTYSTLKVQPAELEDSGVYFCASSPAGGGGNTEAFFGQGTRLTVV.

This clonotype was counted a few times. CDR3 sequence reads: CASNPGARSEKLFF. CDR3 bases: TGTGCCAGTAACCCGGGGGCGCGTAGTGAAAAACTGTTTTTT. The chain couples TRBV3-1 to TRBJ1-4; the D gene is possibly TRBD1 (6 bases). The V end was cut by 9 bases, the J end by 7 bases, with 18 bases between. Germline CDR1 LGHDT, CDR2 YNNKEL (reference sequence). The CDR3 spans 14 residues.

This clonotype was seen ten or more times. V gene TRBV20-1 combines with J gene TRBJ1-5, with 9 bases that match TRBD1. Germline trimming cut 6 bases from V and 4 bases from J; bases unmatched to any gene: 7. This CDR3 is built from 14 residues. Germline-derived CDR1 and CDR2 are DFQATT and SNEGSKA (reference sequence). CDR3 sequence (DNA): TGCAGTGCCGTACAGGGGGCTACGAATCAGCCCCAGCATTTT. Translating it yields CSAVQGATNQPQHF.

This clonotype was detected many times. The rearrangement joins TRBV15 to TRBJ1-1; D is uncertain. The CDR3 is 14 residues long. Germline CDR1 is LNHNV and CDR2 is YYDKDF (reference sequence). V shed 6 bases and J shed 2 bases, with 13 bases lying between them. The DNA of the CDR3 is TGTGCCACCAGGGCCGGGAACTCAAACACTGAAGCTTTCTTT. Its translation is CATRAGNSNTEAFF. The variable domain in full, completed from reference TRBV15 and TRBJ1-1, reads DAMVIQNPRYQVTQFGKPVTLSCSQTLNHNVMYWYQQKSSQAPKLLFHYYDKDFNNEADTPDNFQSRRPNTSFCFLDIRSPGLGDTAMYLCATRAGNSNTEAFFGQGTRLTVV.

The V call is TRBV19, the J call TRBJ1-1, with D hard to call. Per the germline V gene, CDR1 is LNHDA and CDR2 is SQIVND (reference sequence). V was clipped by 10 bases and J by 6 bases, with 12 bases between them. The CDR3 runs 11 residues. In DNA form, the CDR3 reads TGTGCCACCGCCACACCCGCTGAAGCTTTCTTT. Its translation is CATATPAEAFF. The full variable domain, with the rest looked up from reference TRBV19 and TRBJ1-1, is DGGITQSPKYLFRKEGQNVTLSCEQNLNHDAMYWYRQDPGQGLRLIYYSQIVNDFQKGDIAEGYSVSREKKESFPLTVTSAQKNPTAFYLCATATPAEAFFGQGTRLTVV.

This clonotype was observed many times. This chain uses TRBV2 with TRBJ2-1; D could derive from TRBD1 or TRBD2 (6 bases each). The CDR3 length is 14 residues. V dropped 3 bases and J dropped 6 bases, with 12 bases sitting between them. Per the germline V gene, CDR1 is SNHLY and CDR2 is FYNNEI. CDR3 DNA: TGTGCCAGCAGTGACTGGGGGGCCGGCAATGAGCAGTTCTTC. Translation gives CASSDWGAGNEQFF. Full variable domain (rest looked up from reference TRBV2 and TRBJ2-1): EPEVTQTPSHQVTQMGQEVILRCVPISNHLYFYWYRQILGQKVEFLVSFYNNEISEKSEIFDDQFSVERPDGSNFTLKIRSTKLEDSAMYFCASSDWGAGNEQFFGPGTRLTVL.

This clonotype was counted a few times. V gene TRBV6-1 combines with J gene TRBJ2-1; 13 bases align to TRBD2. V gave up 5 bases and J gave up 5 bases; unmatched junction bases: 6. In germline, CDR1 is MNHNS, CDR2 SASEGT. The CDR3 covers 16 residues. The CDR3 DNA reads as TGTGCCAGCAGTAAAGGGACTAGCGGGACCAACAATGAGCAGTTCTTC. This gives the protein CASSKGTSGTNNEQFF.

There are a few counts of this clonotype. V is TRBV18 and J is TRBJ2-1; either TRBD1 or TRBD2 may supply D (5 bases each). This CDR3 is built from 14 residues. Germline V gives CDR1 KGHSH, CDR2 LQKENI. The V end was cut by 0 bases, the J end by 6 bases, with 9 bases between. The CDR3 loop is CASSPPGVSNEQFF. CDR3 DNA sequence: TGTGCCAGCTCACCACCGGGGGTTTCCAATGAGCAGTTCTTC.

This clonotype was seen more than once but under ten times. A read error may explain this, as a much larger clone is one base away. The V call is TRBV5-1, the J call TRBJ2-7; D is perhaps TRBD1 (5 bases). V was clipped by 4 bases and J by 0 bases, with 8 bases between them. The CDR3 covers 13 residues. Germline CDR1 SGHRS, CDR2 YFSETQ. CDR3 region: CASSQDNSYEQYF. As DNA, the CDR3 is TGCGCCAGCAGCCAGGACAACTCCTACGAGCAGTACTTC.

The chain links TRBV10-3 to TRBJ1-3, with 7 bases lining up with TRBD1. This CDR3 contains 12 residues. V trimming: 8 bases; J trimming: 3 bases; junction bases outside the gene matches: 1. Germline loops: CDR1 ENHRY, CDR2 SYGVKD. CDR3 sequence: CAIGTVGNTIYF. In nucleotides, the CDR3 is TGTGCCATCGGGACAGTTGGAAACACCATATATTTT.

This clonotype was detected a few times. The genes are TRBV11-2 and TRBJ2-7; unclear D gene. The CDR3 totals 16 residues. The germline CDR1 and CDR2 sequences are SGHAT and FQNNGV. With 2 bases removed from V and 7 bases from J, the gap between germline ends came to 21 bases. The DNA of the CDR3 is TGTGCCAGCAGCTTATCAATGAGTCGGGCGAATAGAGAGCAGTACTTC. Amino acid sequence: CASSLSMSRANREQYF. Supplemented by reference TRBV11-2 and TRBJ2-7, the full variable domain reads EAGVAQSPRYKIIEKRQSVAFWCNPISGHATLYWYQQILGQGPKLLIQFQNNGVVDDSQLPKDRFSAERLKGVDSTLKIQPAKLEDSAVYLCASSLSMSRANREQYFGPGTRLTVT.

As DNA, the CDR3 is TGTGCCTGGGAGGAGGGCTCCTACGAGCAGTACTTC. Translating gives CAWEEGSYEQYF. V is TRBV30 and J is TRBJ2-7, with a weak D call TRBD2 (6 bases). The germline V gene encodes CDR1 GTSNPN and CDR2 SVGIG (reference sequence). The CDR3 loop spans 12 amino acids. The V and J ends lost 5 bases and 0 bases respectively, with 8 bases between them.

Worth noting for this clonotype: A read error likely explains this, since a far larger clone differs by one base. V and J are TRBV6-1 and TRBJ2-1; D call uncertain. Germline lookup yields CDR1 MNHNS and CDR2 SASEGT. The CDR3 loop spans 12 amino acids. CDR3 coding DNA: TGTGCCAGCAAAACAATCGACAATGAGCGGTTCTTC. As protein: CASKTIDNERFF.

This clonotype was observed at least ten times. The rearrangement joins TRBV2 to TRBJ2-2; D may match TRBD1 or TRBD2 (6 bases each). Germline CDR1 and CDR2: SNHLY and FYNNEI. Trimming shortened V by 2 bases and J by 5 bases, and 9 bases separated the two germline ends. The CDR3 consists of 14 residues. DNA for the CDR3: TGTGCCAGCAGTGAACGGGGGCGAACCGGGGAGCTGTTTTTT. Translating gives CASSERGRTGELFF.

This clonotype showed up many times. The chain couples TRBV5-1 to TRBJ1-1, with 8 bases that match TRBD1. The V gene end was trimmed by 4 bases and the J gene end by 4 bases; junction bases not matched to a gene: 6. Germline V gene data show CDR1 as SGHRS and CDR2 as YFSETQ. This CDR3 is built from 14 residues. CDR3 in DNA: TGCGCCAGCAGCCCCTACGACAGGGGCACTGAAGCTTTCTTT. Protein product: CASSPYDRGTEAFF. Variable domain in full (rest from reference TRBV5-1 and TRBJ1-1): KAGVTQTPRYLIKTRGQQVTLSCSPISGHRSVSWYQQTPGQGLQFLFEYFSETQRNKGNFPGRFSGRQFSNSRSEMNVSTLELGDSALYLCASSPYDRGTEAFFGQGTRLTVV.

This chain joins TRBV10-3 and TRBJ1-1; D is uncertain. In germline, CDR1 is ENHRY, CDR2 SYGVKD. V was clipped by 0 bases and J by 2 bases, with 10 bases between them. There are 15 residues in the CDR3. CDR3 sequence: CAISESSVTNTEAFF. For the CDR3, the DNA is TGTGCCATCAGTGAGTCTAGTGTGACTAACACTGAAGCTTTCTTT.

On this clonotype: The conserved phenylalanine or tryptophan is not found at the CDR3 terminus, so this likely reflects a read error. CDR3 coding DNA: TGTGCTAGCAGCTTCGGGACAGGCTACGAGCAGTACCTC. As protein: CASSFGTGYEQYL. The chain recombines TRBV7-7 with TRBJ2-7, with 8 nucleotides matching TRBD1. CDR1 SSHAT and CDR2 FNYEAQ come from the germline V gene (reference sequence). The CDR3 sequence is 13 residues long.

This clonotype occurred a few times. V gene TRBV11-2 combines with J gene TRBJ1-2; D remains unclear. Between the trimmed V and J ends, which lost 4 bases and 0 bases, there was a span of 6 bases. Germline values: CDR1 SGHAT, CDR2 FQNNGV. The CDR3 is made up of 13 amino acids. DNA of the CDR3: TGTGCCAGCAGCTACCCGGCTAACTATGGCTACACCTTC. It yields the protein CASSYPANYGYTF. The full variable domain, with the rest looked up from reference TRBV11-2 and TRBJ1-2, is EAGVAQSPRYKIIEKRQSVAFWCNPISGHATLYWYQQILGQGPKLLIQFQNNGVVDDSQLPKDRFSAERLKGVDSTLKIQPAKLEDSAVYLCASSYPANYGYTFGSGTRLTVV.

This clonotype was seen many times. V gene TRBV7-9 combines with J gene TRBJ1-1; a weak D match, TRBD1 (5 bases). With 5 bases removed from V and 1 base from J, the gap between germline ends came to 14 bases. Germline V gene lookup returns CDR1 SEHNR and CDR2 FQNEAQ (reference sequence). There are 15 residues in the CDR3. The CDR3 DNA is TGTGCCAGCAGCCTTAGGCCCCAGGGGAACACTGAAGCTTTCTTT. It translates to CASSLRPQGNTEAFF. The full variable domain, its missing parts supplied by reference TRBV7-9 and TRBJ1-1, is DTGVSQNPRHKITKRGQNVTFRCDPISEHNRLYWYRQTLGQGPEFLTYFQNEAQLEKSRLLSDRFSAERPKGSFSTLEIQRTEQGDSAMYLCASSLRPQGNTEAFFGQGTRLTVV.

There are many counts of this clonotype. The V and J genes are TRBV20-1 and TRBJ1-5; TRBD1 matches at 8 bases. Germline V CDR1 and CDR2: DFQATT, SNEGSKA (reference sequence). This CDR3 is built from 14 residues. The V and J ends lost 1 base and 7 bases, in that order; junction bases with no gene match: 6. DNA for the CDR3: TGCAGTGCTAGAGGGGGGACAGGTGGGCAGCCCCAGCATTTT. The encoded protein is CSARGGTGGQPQHF.

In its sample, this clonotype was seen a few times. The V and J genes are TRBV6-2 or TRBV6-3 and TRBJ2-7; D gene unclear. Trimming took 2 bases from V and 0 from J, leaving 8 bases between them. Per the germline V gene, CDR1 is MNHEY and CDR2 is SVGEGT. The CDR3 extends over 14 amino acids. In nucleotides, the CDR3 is TGTGCCAGCAGTTACACCTCAAACTCCTACGAGCAGTACTTC. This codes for CASSYTSNSYEQYF.

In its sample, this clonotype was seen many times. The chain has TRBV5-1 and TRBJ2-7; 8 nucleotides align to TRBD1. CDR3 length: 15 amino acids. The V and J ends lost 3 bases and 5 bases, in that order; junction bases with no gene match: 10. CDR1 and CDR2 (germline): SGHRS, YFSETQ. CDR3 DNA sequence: TGCGCCAGCAGCTCGGAAGACAGGGGAGTCCACGAGCAGTACTTC. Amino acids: CASSSEDRGVHEQYF.

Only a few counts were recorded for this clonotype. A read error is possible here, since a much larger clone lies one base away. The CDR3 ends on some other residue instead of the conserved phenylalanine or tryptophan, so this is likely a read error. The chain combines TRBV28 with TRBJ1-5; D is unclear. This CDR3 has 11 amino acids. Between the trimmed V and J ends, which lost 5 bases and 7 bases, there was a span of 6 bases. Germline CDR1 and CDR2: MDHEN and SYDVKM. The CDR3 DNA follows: TGTGCCAGCAGTCCCAGCCAGCCCCAGCATCTT. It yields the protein CASSPSQPQHL.